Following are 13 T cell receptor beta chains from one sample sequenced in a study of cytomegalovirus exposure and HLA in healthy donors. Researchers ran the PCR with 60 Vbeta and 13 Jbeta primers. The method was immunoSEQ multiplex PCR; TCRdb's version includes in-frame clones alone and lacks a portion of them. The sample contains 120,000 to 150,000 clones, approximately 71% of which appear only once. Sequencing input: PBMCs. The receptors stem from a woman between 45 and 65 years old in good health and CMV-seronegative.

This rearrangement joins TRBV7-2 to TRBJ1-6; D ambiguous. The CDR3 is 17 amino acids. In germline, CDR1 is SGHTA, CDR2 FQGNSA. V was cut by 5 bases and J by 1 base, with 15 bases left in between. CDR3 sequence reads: CASSNTPRISYNSPLHF. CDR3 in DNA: TGTGCCAGCAGCAACACACCCAGGATTTCCTATAATTCACCCCTCCACTTT.

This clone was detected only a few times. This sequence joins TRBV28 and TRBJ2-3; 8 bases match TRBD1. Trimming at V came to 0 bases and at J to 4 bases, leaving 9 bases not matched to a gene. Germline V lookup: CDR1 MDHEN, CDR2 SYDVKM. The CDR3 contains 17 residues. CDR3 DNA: TGTGCCAGCAGTTTATGGGACAGGGAGGAGGTAGCAGATACGCAGTATTTT. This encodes CASSLWDREEVADTQYF.

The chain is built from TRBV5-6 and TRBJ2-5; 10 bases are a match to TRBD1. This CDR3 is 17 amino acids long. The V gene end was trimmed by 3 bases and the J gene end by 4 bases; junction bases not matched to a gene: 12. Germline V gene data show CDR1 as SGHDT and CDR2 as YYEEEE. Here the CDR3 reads CASSWPPGQGRRETQYF. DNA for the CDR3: TGTGCCAGCAGCTGGCCCCCGGGACAGGGGAGACGAGAGACCCAGTACTTC.

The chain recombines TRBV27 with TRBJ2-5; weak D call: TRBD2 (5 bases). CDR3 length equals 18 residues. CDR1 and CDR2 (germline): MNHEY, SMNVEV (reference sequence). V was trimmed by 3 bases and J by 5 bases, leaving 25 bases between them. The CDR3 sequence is CASSFTYQLGRLSETQYF. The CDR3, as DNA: TGTGCCAGCAGTTTTACCTACCAACTAGGTAGATTGTCTGAGACCCAGTACTTC.

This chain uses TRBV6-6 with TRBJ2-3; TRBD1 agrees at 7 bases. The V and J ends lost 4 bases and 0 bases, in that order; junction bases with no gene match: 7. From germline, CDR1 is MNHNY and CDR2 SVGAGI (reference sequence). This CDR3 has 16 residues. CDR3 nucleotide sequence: TGTGCCAGCAGTTTTGGACAGGACCCTAGCACAGATACGCAGTATTTT. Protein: CASSFGQDPSTDTQYF.

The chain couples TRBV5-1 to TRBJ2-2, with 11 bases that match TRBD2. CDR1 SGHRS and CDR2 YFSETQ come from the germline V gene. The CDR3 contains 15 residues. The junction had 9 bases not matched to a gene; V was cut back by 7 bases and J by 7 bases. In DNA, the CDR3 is TGCGCCAGCGGCGATAGCGGGGGGGCGATCGGGGAGCTGTTTTTT. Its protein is CASGDSGGAIGELFF.

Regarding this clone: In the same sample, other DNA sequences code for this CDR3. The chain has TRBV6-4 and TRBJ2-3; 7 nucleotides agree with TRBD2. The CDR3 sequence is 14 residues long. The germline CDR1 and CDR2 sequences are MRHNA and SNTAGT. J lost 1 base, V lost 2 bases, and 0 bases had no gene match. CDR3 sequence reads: CASSDGGGTDTQYF. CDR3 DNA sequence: TGTGCCAGCAGTGACGGGGGGGGCACAGATACGCAGTATTTT.

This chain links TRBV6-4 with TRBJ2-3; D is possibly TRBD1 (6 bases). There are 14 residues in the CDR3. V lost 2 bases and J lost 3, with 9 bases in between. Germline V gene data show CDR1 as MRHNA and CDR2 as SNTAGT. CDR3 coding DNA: TGTGCCAGCAGTGACACAGGGTTAACAGATACGCAGTATTTT. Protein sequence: CASSDTGLTDTQYF.

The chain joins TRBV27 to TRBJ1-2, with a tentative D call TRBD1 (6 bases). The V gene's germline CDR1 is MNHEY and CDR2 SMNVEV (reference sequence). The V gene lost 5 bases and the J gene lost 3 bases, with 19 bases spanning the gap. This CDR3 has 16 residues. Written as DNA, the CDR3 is TGTGCCAGCAGTCAAATACCAGGGGCGGGTGACTATGGCTACACCTTC. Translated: CASSQIPGAGDYGYTF.

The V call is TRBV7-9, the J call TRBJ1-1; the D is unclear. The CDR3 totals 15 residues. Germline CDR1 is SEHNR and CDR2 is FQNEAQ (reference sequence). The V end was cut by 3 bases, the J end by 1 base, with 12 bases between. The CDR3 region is CASSFITGENTEAFF. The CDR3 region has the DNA TGTGCCAGCAGCTTTATAACTGGAGAGAACACTGAAGCTTTCTTT. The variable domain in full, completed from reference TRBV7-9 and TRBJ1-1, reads DTGVSQNPRHKITKRGQNVTFRCDPISEHNRLYWYRQTLGQGPEFLTYFQNEAQLEKSRLLSDRFSAERPKGSFSTLEIQRTEQGDSAMYLCASSFITGENTEAFFGQGTRLTVV.

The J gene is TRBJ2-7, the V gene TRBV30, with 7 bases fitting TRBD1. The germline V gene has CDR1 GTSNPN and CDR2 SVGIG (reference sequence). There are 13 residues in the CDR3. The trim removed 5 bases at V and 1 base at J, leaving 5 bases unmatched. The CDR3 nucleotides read TGTGCCTGGGCCGGGACAGCATCCTACGAGCAGTACTTC. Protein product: CAWAGTASYEQYF.

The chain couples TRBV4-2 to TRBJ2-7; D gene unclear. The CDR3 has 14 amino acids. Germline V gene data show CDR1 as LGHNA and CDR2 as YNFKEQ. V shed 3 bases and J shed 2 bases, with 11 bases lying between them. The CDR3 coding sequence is TGTGCCAGCAGCCATATGACCGACACCTACGAGCAGTACTTC. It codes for CASSHMTDTYEQYF.

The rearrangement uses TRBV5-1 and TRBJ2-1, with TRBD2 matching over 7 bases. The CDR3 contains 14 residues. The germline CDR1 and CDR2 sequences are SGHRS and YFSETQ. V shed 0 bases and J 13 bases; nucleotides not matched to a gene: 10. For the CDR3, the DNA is TGCGCCAGCAGCTTGGCCGGGACTATCAACCCTCAGTTCTTC. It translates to CASSLAGTINPQFF. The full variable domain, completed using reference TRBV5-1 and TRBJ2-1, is KAGVTQTPRYLIKTRGQQVTLSCSPISGHRSVSWYQQTPGQGLQFLFEYFSETQRNKGNFPGRFSGRQFSNSRSEMNVSTLELGDSALYLCASSLAGTINPQFFGPGTRLTVL.